These 2 T cell receptor beta chains originate from one sample sequenced in a study of beta chain features in type 1 diabetes. These TCRs are of unknown antigen specificity. Study-wide results and limits: Moderate but significant shortening of TCRB CDR3s was recorded in all four CD4+ subsets from Type 1 diabetes patients.

Expressed TCRB transcripts were sequenced after all isolated RNA was converted to cDNA. Data came from immunoSEQ multiplex PCR; TCRdb stores just in-frame clones and leaves some out. Among 500,000 to 800,000 clones listed, around 12% were seen once. The sequenced sample consisted of naive CD4+ T cells from blood. These TCRs come from a man aged 25-45 years with type 1 diabetes.

This clone was seen only a few times. This chain uses TRBV4-3 with TRBJ2-7; TRBD2 matches 10 bases. CDR1 is LGHNA, CDR2 YSLEER, per germline. V was pared by 4 bases and J by 1 base, with 10 bases of the junction left unmatched. This CDR3 is 17 amino acids long. CDR3 DNA sequence: TGCGCCAGCAGCCCCCAGCTAGCGGGGGAGGTGTCCTACGAGCAGTACTTC. It specifies CASSPQLAGEVSYEQYF.

Only a few counts were recorded for this clone. J is TRBJ1-2 and V is TRBV5-4; no reliable D call. The germline V gene encodes CDR1 SGHNT and CDR2 YYREEE (reference sequence). CDR3 length equals 15 residues. Trimming removed 2 bases from V and 4 bases from J, with 15 bases in between. Here the CDR3 reads CASSFRAPLSYGYTF. DNA for the CDR3: TGTGCCAGCAGCTTTCGGGCTCCCCTCAGCTATGGCTACACCTTC. The full variable domain, its missing parts supplied by reference TRBV5-4 and TRBJ1-2, is ETGVTQSPTHLIKTRGQQVTLRCSSQSGHNTVSWYQQALGQGPQFIFQYYREEENGRGNFPPRFSGLQFPNYSSELNVNALELDDSALYLCASSFRAPLSYGYTFGSGTRLTVV.